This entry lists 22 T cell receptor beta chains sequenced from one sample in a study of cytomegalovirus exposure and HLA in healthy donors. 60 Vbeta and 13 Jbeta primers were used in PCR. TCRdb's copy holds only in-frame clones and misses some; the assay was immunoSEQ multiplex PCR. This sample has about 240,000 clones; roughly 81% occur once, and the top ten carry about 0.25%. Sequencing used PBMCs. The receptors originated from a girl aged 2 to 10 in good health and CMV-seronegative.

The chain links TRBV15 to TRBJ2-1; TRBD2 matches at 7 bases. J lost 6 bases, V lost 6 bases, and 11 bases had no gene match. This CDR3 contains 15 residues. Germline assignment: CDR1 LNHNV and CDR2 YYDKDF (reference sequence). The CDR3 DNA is TGTGCCACCAGTCCTCAGCGGGGTCTAGGCAATGAGCAGTTCTTC. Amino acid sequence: CATSPQRGLGNEQFF.

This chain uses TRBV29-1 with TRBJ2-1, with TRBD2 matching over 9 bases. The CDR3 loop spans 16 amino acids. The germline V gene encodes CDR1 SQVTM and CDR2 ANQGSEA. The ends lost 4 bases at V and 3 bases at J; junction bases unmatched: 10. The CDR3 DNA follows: TGCAGCGTTGTGGAAACGGCGGGAGGGGTCTACAATGAGCAGTTCTTC. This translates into CSVVETAGGVYNEQFF.

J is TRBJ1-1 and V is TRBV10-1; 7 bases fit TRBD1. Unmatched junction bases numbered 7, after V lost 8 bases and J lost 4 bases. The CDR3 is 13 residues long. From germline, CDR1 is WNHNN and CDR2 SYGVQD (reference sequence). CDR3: CASQTGLFTEAFF. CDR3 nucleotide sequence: TGCGCCAGCCAGACAGGGCTGTTCACTGAAGCTTTCTTT.

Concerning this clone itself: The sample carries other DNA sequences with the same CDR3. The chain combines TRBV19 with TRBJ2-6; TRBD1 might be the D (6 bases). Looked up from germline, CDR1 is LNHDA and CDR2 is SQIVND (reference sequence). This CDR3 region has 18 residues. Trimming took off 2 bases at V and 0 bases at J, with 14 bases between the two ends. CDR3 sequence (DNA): TGTGCCAGTAGTATACCCGGCAGGGGACGCTCTGGGGCCAACGTCCTGACTTTC. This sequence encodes CASSIPGRGRSGANVLTF. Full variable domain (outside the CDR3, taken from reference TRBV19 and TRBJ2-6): DGGITQSPKYLFRKEGQNVTLSCEQNLNHDAMYWYRQDPGQGLRLIYYSQIVNDFQKGDIAEGYSVSREKKESFPLTVTSAQKNPTAFYLCASSIPGRGRSGANVLTFGAGSRLTVL.

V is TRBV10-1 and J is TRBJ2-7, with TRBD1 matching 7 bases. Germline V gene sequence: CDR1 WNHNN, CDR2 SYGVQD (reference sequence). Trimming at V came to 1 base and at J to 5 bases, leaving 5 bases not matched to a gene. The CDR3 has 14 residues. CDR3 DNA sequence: TGCGCCAGCAGTGAGTTGACAGGGAGCGACGAGCAGTACTTC. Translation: CASSELTGSDEQYF.

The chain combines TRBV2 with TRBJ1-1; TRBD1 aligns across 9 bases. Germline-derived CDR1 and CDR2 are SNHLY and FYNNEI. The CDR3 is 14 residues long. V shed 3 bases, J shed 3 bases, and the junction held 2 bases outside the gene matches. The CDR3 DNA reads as TGTGCCAGCAGTGAGGACAGGGGTTACACTGAAGCTTTCTTT. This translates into CASSEDRGYTEAFF.

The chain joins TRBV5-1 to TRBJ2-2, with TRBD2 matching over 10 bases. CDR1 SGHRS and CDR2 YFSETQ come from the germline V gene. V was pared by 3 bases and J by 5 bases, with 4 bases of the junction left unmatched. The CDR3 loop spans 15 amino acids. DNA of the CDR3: TGCGCCAGCAGCTCCGGGACTAGCGTGACCGGGGAGCTGTTTTTT. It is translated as CASSSGTSVTGELFF.

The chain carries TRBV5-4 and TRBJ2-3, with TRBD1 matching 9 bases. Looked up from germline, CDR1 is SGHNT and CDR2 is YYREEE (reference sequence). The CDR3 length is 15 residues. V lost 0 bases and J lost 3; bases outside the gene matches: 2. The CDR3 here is CASSLGDRDTDTQYF. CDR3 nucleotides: TGTGCCAGCAGCTTGGGGGACAGGGATACAGATACGCAGTATTTT.

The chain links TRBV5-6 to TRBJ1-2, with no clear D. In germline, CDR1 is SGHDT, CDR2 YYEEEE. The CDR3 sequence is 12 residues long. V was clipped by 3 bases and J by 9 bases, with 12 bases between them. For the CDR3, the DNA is TGTGCCAGCAGCTCAATGGCCCCCCGCTACACCTTC. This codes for CASSSMAPRYTF.

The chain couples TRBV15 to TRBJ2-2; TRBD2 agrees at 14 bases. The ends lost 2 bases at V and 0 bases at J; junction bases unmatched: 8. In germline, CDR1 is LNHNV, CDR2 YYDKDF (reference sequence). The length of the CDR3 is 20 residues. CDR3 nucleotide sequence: TGTGCCACCAGCAGAAAAAAAAGACTAGCGGGGGGGACGAACACCGGGGAGCTGTTTTTT. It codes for CATSRKKRLAGGTNTGELFF.

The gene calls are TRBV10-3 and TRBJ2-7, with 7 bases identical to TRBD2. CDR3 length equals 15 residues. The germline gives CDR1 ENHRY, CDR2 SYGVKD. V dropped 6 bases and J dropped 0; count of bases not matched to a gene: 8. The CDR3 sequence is CAIRRLAGSSYEQYF. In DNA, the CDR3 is TGTGCCATCAGGCGACTAGCCGGAAGCTCCTACGAGCAGTACTTC.

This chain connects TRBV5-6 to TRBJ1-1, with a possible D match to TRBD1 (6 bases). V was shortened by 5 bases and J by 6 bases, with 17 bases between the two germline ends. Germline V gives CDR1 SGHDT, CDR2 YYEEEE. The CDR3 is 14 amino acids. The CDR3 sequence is CASRPGRGAAEAFF. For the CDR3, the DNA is TGTGCCAGCAGGCCGGGGCGGGGGGCGGCTGAAGCTTTCTTT.

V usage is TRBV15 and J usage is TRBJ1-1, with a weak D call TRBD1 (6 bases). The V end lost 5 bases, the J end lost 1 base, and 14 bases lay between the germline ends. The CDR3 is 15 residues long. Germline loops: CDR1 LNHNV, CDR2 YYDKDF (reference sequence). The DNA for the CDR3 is TGTGCCACCAGCGGTACCGGGACAACGAACACTGAAGCTTTCTTT. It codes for CATSGTGTTNTEAFF.

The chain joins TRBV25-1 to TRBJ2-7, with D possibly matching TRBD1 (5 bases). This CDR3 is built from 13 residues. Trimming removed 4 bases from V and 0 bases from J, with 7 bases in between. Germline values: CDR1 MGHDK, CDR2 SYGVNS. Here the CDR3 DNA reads TGTGCCAGCAGTGGACAGAGCTCCTACGAGCAGTACTTC. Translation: CASSGQSSYEQYF.

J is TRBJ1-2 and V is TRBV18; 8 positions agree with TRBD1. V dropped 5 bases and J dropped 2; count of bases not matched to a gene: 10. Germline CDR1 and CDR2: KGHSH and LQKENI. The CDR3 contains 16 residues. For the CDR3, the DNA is TGTGCCAGCTCAGAGGCAGGGGGCCCCTCAAACTATGGCTACACCTTC. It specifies CASSEAGGPSNYGYTF.

The CDR3 bases are TGTGCCAGCGGAGTGGGGGGAAAGCAGTACTTC. Encoded protein: CASGVGGKQYF. The chain employs TRBV6-1 and TRBJ2-7; TRBD2 is a possible D gene (6 bases). Germline V gene lookup returns CDR1 MNHNS and CDR2 SASEGT. The ends were cut back, 8 bases at V and 8 bases at J, with 13 bases in the middle. CDR3 length: 11 amino acids.

The CDR3 DNA reads as TGTGCCAGCAGCAAAGAGAATAGCCCATCCTACAATGAGCAGTTCTTC. Protein sequence: CASSKENSPSYNEQFF. The J gene is TRBJ2-1, the V gene TRBV21-1; the table's D call of TRBD2 was not tested on the DNA. TRBV21-1 is listed as a pseudogene. CDR3 length: 16 amino acids.

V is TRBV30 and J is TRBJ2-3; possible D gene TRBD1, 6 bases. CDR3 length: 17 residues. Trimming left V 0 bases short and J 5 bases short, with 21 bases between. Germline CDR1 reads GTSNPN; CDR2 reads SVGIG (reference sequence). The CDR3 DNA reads TGTGCCTGGAGTGTGCCCCGGGACAAAGGAGCGGAAGATACGCAGTATTTT. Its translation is CAWSVPRDKGAEDTQYF.

CDR3 DNA sequence: TGTGCCATCAGTCCGGGACAACAAGAGACCCAGTACTTC. Encoded protein: CAISPGQQETQYF. The chain is built from TRBV10-3 and TRBJ2-5; tentative D call: TRBD1 (6 bases). In germline, CDR1 is ENHRY, CDR2 SYGVKD. This CDR3 region has 13 residues. The V and J ends lost 5 bases and 2 bases respectively, with 9 bases between them.

The CDR3 loop reads CASSSGEWEKLFF. The CDR3 coding sequence is TGCGCCAGCAGCTCCGGGGAGTGGGAAAAACTGTTTTTT. This chain links TRBV5-1 with TRBJ1-4; D gene unclear. Looked up from germline, CDR1 is SGHRS and CDR2 is YFSETQ. The CDR3 contains 13 residues. V was pared by 3 bases and J by 8 bases, with 11 bases between.

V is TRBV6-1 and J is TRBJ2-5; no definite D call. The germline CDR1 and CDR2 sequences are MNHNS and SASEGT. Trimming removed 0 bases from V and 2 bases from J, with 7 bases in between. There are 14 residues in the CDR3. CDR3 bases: TGTGCCAGCAGTGAAGCGCAGGCGCAAGAGACCCAGTACTTC. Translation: CASSEAQAQETQYF.

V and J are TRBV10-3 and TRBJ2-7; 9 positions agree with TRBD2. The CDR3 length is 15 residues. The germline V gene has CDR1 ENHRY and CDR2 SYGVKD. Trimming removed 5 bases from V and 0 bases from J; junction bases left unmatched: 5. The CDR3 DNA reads TGTGCCATCAGTCCCAGCGGGGGGCACTCCTACGAGCAGTACTTC. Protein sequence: CAISPSGGHSYEQYF.